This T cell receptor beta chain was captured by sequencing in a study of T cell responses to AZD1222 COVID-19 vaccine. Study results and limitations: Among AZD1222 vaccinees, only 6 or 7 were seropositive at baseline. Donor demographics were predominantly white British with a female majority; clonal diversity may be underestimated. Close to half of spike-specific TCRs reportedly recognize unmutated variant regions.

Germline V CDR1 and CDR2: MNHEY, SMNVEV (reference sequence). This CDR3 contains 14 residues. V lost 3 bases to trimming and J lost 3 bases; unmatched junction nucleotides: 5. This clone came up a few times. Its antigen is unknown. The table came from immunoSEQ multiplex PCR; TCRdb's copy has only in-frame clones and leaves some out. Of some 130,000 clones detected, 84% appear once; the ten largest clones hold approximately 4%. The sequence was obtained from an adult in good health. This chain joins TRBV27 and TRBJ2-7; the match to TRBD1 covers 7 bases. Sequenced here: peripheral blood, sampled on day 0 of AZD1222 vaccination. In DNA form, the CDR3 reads TGTGCCAGCAGTTTCCGACAGGGAATCTACGAGCAGTACTTC. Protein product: CASSFRQGIYEQYF.